Listed below are T cell receptor beta chains from one sample, sequenced in a study of shared clonotypes between healthy human individuals. Sequencing was performed with immunoSEQ multiplex PCR; in TCRdb, only in-frame clones are kept and a portion is missing. The sample holds approximately 470,000 clones; about 85% are singletons and the top ten take roughly an eighth. Sequencing was carried out using PBMCs. The receptors come from a woman between 40 and 55 years old in good health. Some clones in this sample may be carry-over from other donors' samples. CDR3s include the opening cysteine and the closing phenylalanine or tryptophan. The order of the fields is J gene, V gene, CDR3 length, D gene, clone size, CDR3 protein, CDR3 DNA. A D gene is named only where the DNA matches it firmly. For some rows the clone size is stated as once, few or many, or as a class when expanded; others skip it.

TRBJ2-7	TRBV5-5	17	TRBD1	-	CASSSNRTGAIDCEQYF	TGTGCCAGCAGCTCCAATCGGACAGGGGCAATCGATTGCGAGCAGTACTTC
TRBJ2-7	TRBV15	14	-	-	CATSRDNFQGEQYF	TGTGCCACCAGCAGAGATAATTTTCAGGGCGAGCAGTACTTC
TRBJ2-2	TRBV4-2	15	-	-	CASSQVRQGTGELFF	TGTGCCAGCAGCCAAGTCCGGCAGGGCACCGGGGAGCTGTTTTTT
TRBJ1-4	TRBV30	15	-	-	CAWSYSSILKHPIFF	TGTGCCTGGAGTTATTCTAGTATACTAAAACACCCCATTTTTTTT
TRBJ1-5	TRBV11-2	13	-	-	CASSLDVNQPQHF	TGTGCCAGCAGCTTAGACGTAAATCAGCCCCAGCATTTT
TRBJ2-1	TRBV7-2	13	TRBD2	-	CASSLGLRERQFF	TGTGCCAGCAGCTTAGGTTTGCGGGAGCGTCAGTTCTTC
TRBJ2-6	TRBV5-6	15	-	many	CASSSWGAGANVLTF	TGTGCCAGCAGCTCCTGGGGGGCCGGGGCCAACGTCCTGACTTTC
TRBJ1-1	TRBV6-5	15	TRBD1	-	CASSYSIRDRAEAFF	TGTGCCAGCAGTTACTCGATCCGGGACAGGGCTGAAGCTTTCTTT
TRBJ2-1	TRBV29-1	17	-	-	CSVDSQSSWWDYNEQFF	TGCAGCGTTGATTCCCAATCTAGCTGGTGGGATTACAATGAGCAGTTCTTC
TRBJ2-7	TRBV10-1	12	TRBD2	-	CASMEAGGEQYF	TGCGCCAGCATGGAAGCGGGAGGTGAGCAGTACTTC
TRBJ1-6	TRBV30	13	TRBD1	-	CAWSVNRGSPLHF	TGTGCCTGGAGTGTAAACAGGGGTTCACCCCTCCACTTT
TRBJ2-2	TRBV4-3	16	-	once	CASSPGRRTNTGELFF	TGCGCCAGCAGCCCCGGCCGGAGGACGAACACCGGGGAGCTGTTTTTT
TRBJ2-3	TRBV5-6	16	TRBD2	-	CASSSLVGGSTDTQYF	TGTGCCAGCAGCTCCCTCGTGGGCGGGAGTACAGATACGCAGTATTTT
TRBJ2-7	TRBV7-2	14	-	-	CASSHPAQWGAKYF	TGTGCCAGCAGCCACCCTGCCCAGTGGGGAGCTAAGTACTTC
TRBJ2-3	TRBV19	15	-	-	CASSIGGSLTDTQYF	TGTGCCAGTAGTATAGGTGGGAGCCTCACAGATACGCAGTATTTT
TRBJ1-1	TRBV5-6	13	-	few	CASSLTGGTEAFF	TGTGCCAGCAGCTTGACAGGCGGCACTGAAGCTTTCTTT
TRBJ1-1	TRBV27	13	-	once	CASSFLENTEAFF	-
TRBJ1-4	TRBV28	15	-	-	CASALDGGAGEKLFF	TGTGCCAGCGCCCTAGATGGGGGCGCAGGTGAAAAACTGTTTTTT
TRBJ2-7	TRBV4-3	15	TRBD2	-	CASSQQAGAGYEQYF	TGCGCCAGCAGCCAACAAGCGGGAGCAGGCTACGAGCAGTACTTC
TRBJ1-3	TRBV19	15	-	-	CASSERWGAGNTIYF	TGTGCCAGTAGTGAGAGGTGGGGAGCTGGAAACACCATATATTTT
TRBJ2-7	TRBV28	14	TRBD1	few	CASSLRNRGYEQYF	TGTGCCAGCAGTTTAAGGAACAGGGGGTACGAGCAGTACTTC
TRBJ2-1	TRBV27	17	-	-	CASSLLGGGSSYNEQFF	TGTGCCAGCAGTTTATTAGGGGGCGGGAGCTCCTACAATGAGCAGTTCTTC
TRBJ2-1	TRBV4-2	15	-	-	CASSHGEGTQFGQFF	TGTGCCAGCAGCCATGGAGAGGGAACCCAATTTGGGCAGTTCTTC
TRBJ2-2	TRBV2	14	TRBD1	-	CASKRQGNTGELFF	TGTGCCAGCAAACGACAGGGGAACACCGGGGAGCTGTTTTTT
TRBJ2-7	TRBV21-1	18	-	-	CAPAAKWARKDKAYEQYF	TGTGCCCCAGCAGCAAAGTGGGCAAGGAAAGACAAAGCCTACGAGCAGTACTTC
TRBJ1-2	TRBV29-1	12	-	-	CSVGGGPYGYTF	TGCAGCGTTGGAGGGGGGCCCTATGGCTACACCTTC
TRBJ2-5	TRBV30	13	-	-	CAWSGGPQETQYF	TGTGCCTGGAGTGGCGGACCCCAAGAGACCCAGTACTTC
TRBJ2-2	TRBV13	13	TRBD1	-	CASSLTGSGELFF	TGTGCCAGCAGCCTGACAGGGTCCGGGGAGCTGTTTTTT
TRBJ1-2	TRBV11-2	12	-	-	CASSQLDYGYTF	TGTGCCAGCAGCCAGCTGGACTATGGCTACACCTTC
TRBJ1-4	TRBV10-2	11	-	-	CASSRSGKLFF	TGCGCCAGCAGTAGGTCAGGCAAACTGTTTTTT
TRBJ2-7	TRBV19	18	-	-	CASSTSIVFAPSLYEQYF	TGTGCCAGTAGTACGTCTATTGTCTTTGCGCCCTCTCTCTACGAGCAGTACTTC
TRBJ2-2	TRBV18	23	TRBD2	-	CASSPPGQGLAGAPAGDTGELFF	TGTGCCAGCTCACCTCCGGGACAGGGACTAGCGGGAGCCCCAGCCGGTGACACCGGGGAGCTGTTTTTT
TRBJ2-3	TRBV27	21	-	-	CASSFRGFPAGSPRSTDTQYF	TGTGCCAGCAGTTTCCGTGGGTTCCCAGCCGGGTCCCCCCGGTCCACAGATACGCAGTATTTT
TRBJ1-1	TRBV28	15	-	-	CASSARDPGRTEAFF	TGTGCCAGCAGTGCCCGGGACCCGGGGAGGACTGAAGCTTTCTTT
TRBJ2-1	TRBV28	11	-	-	CASSLNNEQFF	TGTGCCAGCAGTTTGAACAATGAGCAGTTCTTC
TRBJ2-7	TRBV7-2	12	-	-	CASSFDRTGQYF	TGTGCCAGCAGCTTCGACAGGACTGGGCAGTACTTC
TRBJ2-1	TRBV2	11	-	-	CASRDYNEQFF	TGTGCCAGCAGGGACTACAATGAGCAGTTCTTC
TRBJ2-6	TRBV9	16	-	-	CASSVSSAPGANVLTF	TGTGCCAGCAGCGTATCAAGCGCCCCTGGGGCCAACGTCCTGACTTTC
TRBJ2-3	TRBV7-2	15	-	once	CASSLKTGGTDTQYF	TGTGCCAGCAGCTTAAAAACCGGGGGCACAGATACGCAGTATTTT
TRBJ1-2	TRBV27	14	TRBD1	-	CASTTGQGVRGYTF	TGTGCCAGCACCACCGGACAGGGGGTAAGGGGCTACACCTTC
TRBJ2-1	TRBV29-1	15	TRBD2	-	CSATAGTSGNNEQFF	TGCAGCGCCACAGCCGGGACTAGCGGGAACAATGAGCAGTTCTTC
TRBJ2-5	TRBV2	15	TRBD1	-	CASSTWTGGKETQYF	TGTGCCAGCAGTACCTGGACAGGGGGAAAAGAGACCCAGTACTTC
TRBJ1-6	TRBV18	16	TRBD1	-	CASSLRQGSGNSPLHF	TGTGCCAGCTCACTCCGACAGGGGTCGGGTAATTCACCCCTCCACTTT
TRBJ2-1	TRBV7-9	13	TRBD1	-	CASSLDDRGEQFF	TGTGCCAGCAGCTTGGACGACAGGGGTGAGCAGTTCTTC
TRBJ1-1	TRBV9	14	TRBD1	-	CASSKGQVNTEAFF	TGTGCCAGCAGCAAGGGACAGGTCAACACTGAAGCTTTCTTT
TRBJ1-1	TRBV29-1	11	-	-	CSVKQGAEAFF	TGCAGCGTTAAACAGGGAGCCGAAGCTTTCTTT
TRBJ1-5	TRBV5-4	11	-	-	CASHSGQPQHF	TGTGCCAGCCACTCCGGACAGCCCCAGCATTTT
TRBJ2-4	TRBV5-5	15	-	many	CASNSLDGGYNIQYF	TGTGCCAGCAACTCCCTTGACGGGGGCTATAACATTCAGTACTTC
TRBJ1-2	TRBV5-3	14	TRBD1	-	CASSLGDRVYGYTF	TGTGCCAGCAGCTTGGGGGACAGGGTCTATGGCTACACCTTC
TRBJ1-1	TRBV13	13	-	-	CASSATENTEAFF	TGTGCCAGCAGCGCGACGGAGAACACTGAAGCTTTCTTT
TRBJ1-4	TRBV30	14	TRBD1	-	CAWEDRGANEKLFF	TGTGCCTGGGAAGACAGGGGAGCTAATGAAAAACTGTTTTTT
TRBJ2-7	TRBV11-3	14	TRBD2	few	CASSSGTSSYEQYF	TGTGCCAGCAGCTCCGGGACTAGTTCCTACGAGCAGTACTTC